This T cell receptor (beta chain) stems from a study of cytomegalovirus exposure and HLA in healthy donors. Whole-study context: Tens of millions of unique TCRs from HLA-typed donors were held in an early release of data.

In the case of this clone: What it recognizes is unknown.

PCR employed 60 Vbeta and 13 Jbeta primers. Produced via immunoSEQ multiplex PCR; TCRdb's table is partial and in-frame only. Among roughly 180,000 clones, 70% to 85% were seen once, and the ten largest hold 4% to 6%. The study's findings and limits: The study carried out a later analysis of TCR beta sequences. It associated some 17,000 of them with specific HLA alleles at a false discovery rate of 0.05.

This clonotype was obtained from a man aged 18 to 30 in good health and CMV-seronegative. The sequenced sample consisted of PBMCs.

The CDR3 coding sequence is TGTGCCAGCGGGGGGAGGAGGGAGTTCACAGATACGCAGTATTTT. Its protein is CASGGRREFTDTQYF. V gene TRBV28 combines with J gene TRBJ2-3, with D possibly TRBD2 on 6 matching bases. The germline CDR1 and CDR2 sequences are MDHEN and SYDVKM. Trimming pared 8 bases from V and 2 bases from J, leaving 17 bases between. The CDR3 is 15 amino acids.